The clone carrying this TCR gamma chain has more than one count but fewer than ten. The protein in TCRdb stems from a much larger clone and differs at residue 7 from this DNA's translation, likely a read error; here the protein is translated from the DNA. Vgamma9/Vdelta2+ and Vdelta2-negative gammadelta T cells were flow-sorted from PBMC for bulk sequencing. This entry comes from a study of γδ T cells in repeated Plasmodium falciparum infection. For the study at large: Donors were malaria-exposed Malian children or age- and gender-matched Australian children.

CDR3 length: 15 residues. Germline V lookup: CDR1 GITISATS, CDR2 ISYDGTV (reference sequence). The ends lost 2 bases at V and 3 bases at J; junction bases unmatched: 10. TCRdb reprocessed the multiplex PCR reads using CATT. This table has some 32,000 gamma-chain clones, over 1.1% appearing once. Sequenced input: gamma-delta T cells from blood. The J gene is TRGJ1 or TRGJ2, the V gene TRGV9. Assignment of the J gene here rests on matching the DNA to germline, because TCRdb gives none. The receptor was derived from a pool of human donors (malaria-infected and uninfected, not separated). The CDR3 sequence: CALWEATRPYYKKLF. CDR3 nucleotides: TGTGCCTTGTGGGAGGCCACACGGCCTTATTATAAGAAACTCTTT.